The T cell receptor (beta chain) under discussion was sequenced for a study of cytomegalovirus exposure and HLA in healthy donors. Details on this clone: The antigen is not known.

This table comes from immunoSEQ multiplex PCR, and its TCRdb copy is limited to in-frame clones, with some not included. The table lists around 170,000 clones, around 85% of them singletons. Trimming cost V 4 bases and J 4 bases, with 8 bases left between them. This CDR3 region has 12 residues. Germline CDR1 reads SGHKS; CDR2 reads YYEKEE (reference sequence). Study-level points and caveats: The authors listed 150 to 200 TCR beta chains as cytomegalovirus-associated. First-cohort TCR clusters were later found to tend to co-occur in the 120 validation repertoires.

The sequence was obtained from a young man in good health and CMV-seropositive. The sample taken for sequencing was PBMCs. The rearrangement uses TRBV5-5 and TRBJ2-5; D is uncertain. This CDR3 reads CASSRLGETQYF. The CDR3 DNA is TGTGCCAGCAGCCGTCTAGGAGAGACCCAGTACTTC.